A selection of T cell receptor beta chains follows, all from one sample in a study of T-cell reconstitution after alpha-beta-depleted transplantation in children. TCRdb analysed the PCR reads with MiXCR anew, one entry per CDR3 protein. The profile covers approximately 980,000 distinct CDR3 sequences, with roughly 29% appearing a single time and around 30% taken by the ten largest. The sequenced sample was PBMCs, mostly from graft donor cells, obtained 360 days after TCRalphabeta/CD19-depleted stem cell transplant. These receptors were obtained from a boy younger than two who had a stem cell transplant for SCID, so the T cells may come from the graft donor. Both conserved end residues are trimmed from each CDR3. The order of the fields is CDR3 protein, V gene, J gene, D gene. The D gene is left open where the match is weak.

CDR3 protein: ASSFEGWTEAF
V gene: TRBV12-3/TRBV12-4
J gene: TRBJ1-1
D gene: NA

CDR3 protein: ASRSSGGVLEQF
V gene: TRBV28
J gene: TRBJ2-1
D gene: TRBD2

CDR3 protein: ASSDLGGTGANVLT
V gene: TRBV25-1
J gene: TRBJ2-6
D gene: NA

CDR3 protein: SATGTGDTQY
V gene: TRBV20-1
J gene: TRBJ2-3
D gene: NA

CDR3 protein: AISDPDAGTSYEQY
V gene: TRBV10-3
J gene: TRBJ2-7
D gene: NA

CDR3 protein: ASSAAGFSTGELF
V gene: TRBV5-1
J gene: TRBJ2-2
D gene: NA

CDR3 protein: AISEPDRRHEQY
V gene: TRBV10-3
J gene: TRBJ2-7
D gene: NA

CDR3 protein: ASSRDSMNTEAF
V gene: TRBV12-3/TRBV12-4
J gene: TRBJ1-1
D gene: NA

CDR3 protein: ASSLAVLAGGADTQY
V gene: TRBV28
J gene: TRBJ2-3
D gene: TRBD2

CDR3 protein: ASSQELRGNEQF
V gene: TRBV4-3
J gene: TRBJ2-1
D gene: NA

CDR3 protein: ASSVAWDRTYEQY
V gene: TRBV9
J gene: TRBJ2-7
D gene: TRBD1

CDR3 protein: ASSLGAEAGTYEQY
V gene: TRBV5-1
J gene: TRBJ2-7
D gene: NA

CDR3 protein: ASSSGRAGSPLGNEKLF
V gene: TRBV11-1
J gene: TRBJ1-4
D gene: NA

CDR3 protein: ASSETSGGSGANVLT
V gene: TRBV5-5
J gene: TRBJ2-6
D gene: TRBD2

CDR3 protein: SASPGTYNEQF
V gene: TRBV20-1
J gene: TRBJ2-1
D gene: NA

CDR3 protein: ASSPPGLAGIGWQF
V gene: TRBV6-1
J gene: TRBJ2-1
D gene: TRBD2

CDR3 protein: ASSRAGQAYNEQF
V gene: TRBV6-1
J gene: TRBJ2-1
D gene: NA

CDR3 protein: SAIHTSGGYNEQF
V gene: TRBV20-1
J gene: TRBJ2-1
D gene: TRBD2

CDR3 protein: ASSPTGAEAF
V gene: TRBV7-9
J gene: TRBJ1-1
D gene: TRBD1

CDR3 protein: ASSQDVKAGRVTFYEQY
V gene: TRBV4-1
J gene: TRBJ2-7
D gene: NA

CDR3 protein: ASSYFDRGLAKNIQY
V gene: TRBV6-2/TRBV6-3
J gene: TRBJ2-4
D gene: TRBD1

CDR3 protein: ASSQTNGAREDGYT
V gene: TRBV4-1
J gene: TRBJ1-2
D gene: NA

CDR3 protein: ATSSPGNYRTDSNQPQH
V gene: TRBV24-1
J gene: TRBJ1-5
D gene: NA

CDR3 protein: ASSAYPHSRDRPREGQF
V gene: TRBV27
J gene: TRBJ2-1
D gene: NA

CDR3 protein: SANTGYSNQPQH
V gene: TRBV20-1
J gene: TRBJ1-5
D gene: NA

CDR3 protein: ASSRDHSYEQY
V gene: TRBV6-5
J gene: TRBJ2-7
D gene: NA

CDR3 protein: ASSSRLVSYGYT
V gene: TRBV13
J gene: TRBJ1-2
D gene: NA

CDR3 protein: ASSNSGGADEQF
V gene: TRBV12-3/TRBV12-4
J gene: TRBJ2-1
D gene: TRBD2

CDR3 protein: ASSLRGAKDTGELF
V gene: TRBV11-2
J gene: TRBJ2-2
D gene: NA

CDR3 protein: ATHDRYSYNEQF
V gene: TRBV10-2
J gene: TRBJ2-1
D gene: NA

CDR3 protein: SVVQGNTEAF
V gene: TRBV29-1
J gene: TRBJ1-1
D gene: NA

CDR3 protein: SARDVRQPSLIEQY
V gene: TRBV20-1
J gene: TRBJ2-7
D gene: NA

CDR3 protein: ASSQDLAGRETQY
V gene: TRBV3-1
J gene: TRBJ2-5
D gene: NA

CDR3 protein: ASSSSDREVWADNNEQF
V gene: TRBV6-2/TRBV6-3
J gene: TRBJ2-1
D gene: NA

CDR3 protein: SVGGKREAF
V gene: TRBV20-1
J gene: TRBJ1-1
D gene: NA

CDR3 protein: ATSDSKGDTEAF
V gene: TRBV24-1
J gene: TRBJ1-1
D gene: NA

CDR3 protein: ASSQDFPRWRGGRDTQY
V gene: TRBV4-1
J gene: TRBJ2-3
D gene: TRBD2

CDR3 protein: ASSEQGVGYEQY
V gene: TRBV2
J gene: TRBJ2-7
D gene: TRBD1

CDR3 protein: SARDQGASNQPQH
V gene: TRBV20-1
J gene: TRBJ1-5
D gene: TRBD1

CDR3 protein: SARRGRDYGYT
V gene: TRBV20-1
J gene: TRBJ1-2
D gene: TRBD1

CDR3 protein: ASRNGRVNTEAF
V gene: TRBV6-2/TRBV6-3
J gene: TRBJ1-1
D gene: NA

CDR3 protein: ASSLWQGQGYT
V gene: TRBV28
J gene: TRBJ1-2
D gene: NA

CDR3 protein: ASSPAGGNTGELF
V gene: TRBV7-2
J gene: TRBJ2-2
D gene: TRBD2

CDR3 protein: ATSSPPGQGSYEQY
V gene: TRBV15
J gene: TRBJ2-7
D gene: TRBD1

CDR3 protein: SSLPADIQY
V gene: TRBV20-1
J gene: TRBJ2-4
D gene: NA